This passage covers 25 T cell receptor beta chains from one sample sequenced in a study of beta chain features in type 1 diabetes. The entirety of the isolated RNA underwent reverse transcription, so expressed TCRB transcripts were sequenced. TCRdb's copy holds only in-frame clones and misses some; the assay was immunoSEQ multiplex PCR. There are around 200,000 clones in the sample; approximately 13% occur only once, and about 0.58% lies in the top ten. Sequencing was done on a sample of central memory CD4+ T cells from blood. These receptors all come from a woman under 30 in good health.

There are a few counts of this clone. The rearrangement uses TRBV21-1 and TRBJ2-7; TRBD1, as called in the table, went unchecked against the DNA. TRBV21-1 is noted as a pseudogene. This CDR3 has 14 residues. The DNA of the CDR3 is TGTGCCAGCAGCAAAAAGGGACAGGGTACCGAGCAGTACTTC. It translates to CASSKKGQGTEQYF.

This clone was observed a few times. The V call is TRBV19, the J call TRBJ1-4; 9 positions agree with TRBD1. The V and J ends lost 3 bases and 6 bases, in that order; junction bases with no gene match: 5. This CDR3 has 15 amino acids. The germline gives CDR1 LNHDA, CDR2 SQIVND (reference sequence). CDR3 sequence: CASSIRGTGYEKLFF. Written as DNA, the CDR3 is TGTGCCAGTAGTATCCGCGGGACAGGGTATGAAAAACTGTTTTTT.

This chain joins TRBV7-2 and TRBJ2-1; TRBD1 might be the D (6 bases). The CDR3 has 18 amino acids. Trimming left V 5 bases short and J 0 bases short, with 20 bases between. Germline loops: CDR1 SGHTA, CDR2 FQGNSA. CDR3 nucleotide sequence: TGTGCCAGCAGCACCCAACAAGGACAGTTCAGCTCCTACAATGAGCAGTTCTTC. Its protein product is CASSTQQGQFSSYNEQFF.

The genes are TRBV6-6 and TRBJ2-1, with 8 bases lining up with TRBD1. CDR3 size: 10 residues. CDR1 is MNHNY and CDR2 is SVGAGI in the germline V gene (reference sequence). CDR3 in DNA: TGTACGCGGAGCGGACAGGGACAGTTCTTC. Residues: CTRSGQGQFF.

This rearrangement joins TRBV7-9 to TRBJ1-1; D possibly corresponds to TRBD1 (5 bases). The CDR3 runs to 15 residues. Deletions cut 5 bases from V and 0 bases from J, with 13 bases between. CDR1 SEHNR and CDR2 FQNEAQ come from the germline V gene (reference sequence). The CDR3, as DNA: TGTGCCAGCAGCCCGCCGGGGGGGATGAACACTGAAGCTTTCTTT. Protein sequence: CASSPPGGMNTEAFF.

The V gene is TRBV18, the J gene TRBJ2-3; 11 nucleotides align to TRBD2. Germline values: CDR1 KGHSH, CDR2 LQKENI. This CDR3 is 16 amino acids long. Trimming took 5 bases from V and 2 from J; bases not matched to a gene: 6. DNA of the CDR3: TGTGCCAGCTCAATTACTAGCGGGAGTCCCACAGATACGCAGTATTTT. It codes for CASSITSGSPTDTQYF.

This clone was seen more than once but under ten times. The chain combines TRBV28 with TRBJ2-7, with TRBD1 matching 8 bases. The V gene end was trimmed by 7 bases and the J gene end by 5 bases; junction bases not matched to a gene: 7. CDR1 and CDR2 (germline): MDHEN, SYDVKM. The CDR3 length is 13 residues. The CDR3 region is CASNQDRVHEQYF. In DNA form, the CDR3 reads TGTGCCAGCAATCAGGACAGGGTACACGAGCAGTACTTC.

This chain links TRBV11-2 with TRBJ2-3; D remains unclear. Trimming pared 0 bases from V and 1 base from J, leaving 5 bases between. CDR3 length equals 14 residues. The germline gives CDR1 SGHAT, CDR2 FQNNGV. The CDR3 is CASSLDLGTDTQYF. In nucleotides, the CDR3 is TGTGCCAGCAGCTTAGATTTAGGCACAGATACGCAGTATTTT.

This clone was observed a handful of times. The V gene is TRBV7-2, the J gene TRBJ1-1; 7 nucleotides agree with TRBD1. The CDR3 covers 13 residues. The V gene's germline CDR1 is SGHTA and CDR2 FQGNSA. Losses at the gene ends were 5 bases for V and 1 base for J; bases not matched to a gene: 1. The CDR3 DNA sequence: TGTGCCAGCAGCCGGACAGGGAACACTGAAGCTTTCTTT. Protein sequence: CASSRTGNTEAFF.

This clone was observed a few times. The V and J genes are TRBV30 and TRBJ1-1; 8 bases fit TRBD1. This CDR3 has 15 amino acids. J lost 4 bases, V lost 6 bases, and 13 bases had no gene match. Germline CDR1 GTSNPN, CDR2 SVGIG (reference sequence). The CDR3 here is CACRVRTGRATEAFF. In DNA form, the CDR3 reads TGTGCCTGCCGGGTCCGGACAGGGAGGGCCACTGAAGCTTTCTTT.

This clone was observed a few times. This chain connects TRBV9 to TRBJ1-5; D may be TRBD1 (5 bases). V dropped 1 base and J dropped 5 bases, with 13 bases sitting between them. The V gene's germline CDR1 is SGDLS and CDR2 YYNGEE. This CDR3 is built from 15 residues. Here the CDR3 reads CASSVFAGLDQPQHF. In DNA form, the CDR3 reads TGTGCCAGCAGCGTATTTGCGGGGCTCGATCAGCCCCAGCATTTT.

Only a few counts were recorded for this clone. This chain connects TRBV2 to TRBJ2-5; the match to TRBD1 covers 8 bases. The CDR3 loop spans 15 amino acids. Germline lookup yields CDR1 SNHLY and CDR2 FYNNEI. V lost 6 bases to trimming and J lost 3 bases; unmatched junction nucleotides: 9. As DNA, the CDR3 is TGTGCCAGCAGATTGTCCTCGACAGGGGAAGAGACCCAGTACTTC. Amino acids: CASRLSSTGEETQYF.

Ten or more counts support this clone. The chain joins TRBV18 to TRBJ2-7; a possible D gene is TRBD2 (5 bases). The CDR3 covers 14 residues. With 6 bases removed from V and 2 bases from J, the gap between germline ends came to 14 bases. The germline CDR1 and CDR2 sequences are KGHSH and LQKENI. This CDR3 reads CASSRSRGPYEQYF. The CDR3 DNA reads TGTGCCAGCTCCAGATCGAGAGGGCCCTACGAGCAGTACTTC.

The V gene is TRBV4-2, the J gene TRBJ1-5; D is undetermined. The CDR3 sequence is 15 residues long. V lost 1 base and J lost 7, with 14 bases in between. Germline V CDR1 and CDR2: LGHNA, YNFKEQ. The CDR3 is CASSQGSGGNQPQHF. CDR3 bases: TGTGCCAGCAGCCAAGGAAGTGGAGGGAACCAGCCCCAGCATTTT.

In its sample, this clone was seen a few times. The rearrangement uses TRBV19 and TRBJ1-5; no clear D gene. Germline CDR1 is LNHDA and CDR2 is SQIVND (reference sequence). This CDR3 has 13 amino acids. V gave up 3 bases and J gave up 4 bases, with 7 bases separating them. The CDR3 loop reads CASSILANQPQHF. In nucleotides, the CDR3 is TGTGCCAGTAGTATCTTGGCTAATCAGCCCCAGCATTTT.

The chain uses TRBV18 and TRBJ2-7, with 10 bases identical to TRBD1. This CDR3 contains 14 residues. V shed 6 bases and J 2 bases; nucleotides not matched to a gene: 4. Germline lookup yields CDR1 KGHSH and CDR2 LQKENI. CDR3 sequence reads: CASSATGGTYEQYF. CDR3 sequence (DNA): TGTGCCAGCTCCGCGACAGGGGGCACCTACGAGCAGTACTTC. The full variable domain, in which reference TRBV18 and TRBJ2-7 provide the parts outside the CDR3, is NAGVMQNPRHLVRRRGQEARLRCSPMKGHSHVYWYRQLPEEGLKFMVYLQKENIIDESGMPKERFSAEFPKEGPSILRIQQVVRGDSAAYFCASSATGGTYEQYFGPGTRLTVT.

This chain links TRBV7-9 with TRBJ2-3; 7 nucleotides line up with TRBD2. Germline CDR1 reads SEHNR; CDR2 reads FQNEAQ (reference sequence). The CDR3 totals 17 residues. V gave up 5 bases and J gave up 0 bases; unmatched junction bases: 11. The CDR3 region is CASSRPSGITSTDTQYF. The CDR3 DNA follows: TGTGCCAGCAGCCGCCCTAGCGGAATAACTAGCACAGATACGCAGTATTTT.

This chain uses TRBV28 with TRBJ1-5, with TRBD1 as a possible D gene (6 bases). The V end was cut by 5 bases, the J end by 5 bases, with 16 bases between. CDR1 is MDHEN and CDR2 is SYDVKM in the germline V gene. The CDR3 contains 15 residues. The CDR3 spells CASSLPRQAHQPQHF. As DNA, the CDR3 is TGTGCCAGCAGTCTACCCAGACAGGCCCATCAGCCCCAGCATTTT.

V is TRBV28 and J is TRBJ2-4, with 9 bases that match TRBD1. The CDR3 covers 17 residues. J gave up 0 bases and V 4 bases, and 7 bases lay outside the gene matches. The V gene's germline CDR1 is MDHEN and CDR2 SYDVKM. The CDR3 DNA reads as TGTGCCAGCAGTTCCCCGGGACAGGGTGTAGCCAAAAACATTCAGTACTTC. Amino acid sequence: CASSSPGQGVAKNIQYF.

This clone has just a few counts. V and J are TRBV27 and TRBJ2-7; TRBD1 agrees at 7 bases. The end of the DNA aligns better with TRBJ2-5, so the J call may be wrong. Germline loops: CDR1 MNHEY, CDR2 SMNVEV (reference sequence). The CDR3 is 12 amino acids. The CDR3 coding sequence is TGTGCCAGCAGTTTGAGGGGGCAGACCCAGTACTTC. Protein: CASSLRGQTQYF.

This clone has only a few counts. The chain carries TRBV30 and TRBJ1-4; the D gene is possibly TRBD1 (6 bases). CDR1 is GTSNPN, CDR2 SVGIG, per germline (reference sequence). V was clipped by 3 bases and J by 2 bases, with 16 bases between them. The CDR3 length is 16 residues. The CDR3 DNA is TGTGCCTGGAGAATCGACAGGAAGGTCACTAATGAAAAACTGTTTTTT. Translated, it gives CAWRIDRKVTNEKLFF.

This clone occurred a few times. This rearrangement joins TRBV29-1 to TRBJ2-7, with 12 bases identical to TRBD2. J was trimmed by 6 bases and V by 6 bases; bases with no gene match: 9. Germline V gene lookup returns CDR1 SQVTM and CDR2 ANQGSEA. The CDR3 spans 14 residues. The CDR3 nucleotides read TGCAGCGTCGTTACTAGCGGGAGGCCTAGCGAGCAGTACTTC. This translates into CSVVTSGRPSEQYF.

The V and J genes are TRBV27 and TRBJ2-6; the D gene is possibly TRBD1 (6 bases). CDR1 and CDR2 from the germline V gene are MNHEY and SMNVEV (reference sequence). The CDR3 covers 15 residues. Trimming pared 6 bases from V and 1 base from J, leaving 10 bases between. As DNA, the CDR3 is TGTGCCAGCAGCTTCCAGGGGTCTGGGGCCAACGTCCTGACTTTC. Translated, it gives CASSFQGSGANVLTF.

This clone has more than one count but fewer than ten. The rearrangement links TRBV7-9 to TRBJ2-5; a possible D gene is TRBD1 (7 bases). The CDR3 sequence is 16 residues long. Germline V gene lookup returns CDR1 SEHNR and CDR2 FQNEAQ (reference sequence). V was pared by 0 bases and J by 5 bases, with 16 bases between. The DNA for the CDR3 is TGTGCCAGCAGCTTAGCCCAGGGGGGCGCAGGGGAGACCCAGTACTTC. It is translated as CASSLAQGGAGETQYF.

V is TRBV14 and J is TRBJ2-2, with D tentatively TRBD1 (5 bases). The germline V and J ends were trimmed by 1 base and 6 bases, with 12 bases remaining between them. This CDR3 comprises 15 residues. Germline-derived CDR1 and CDR2 are SGHDN and FVKESK. The CDR3 nucleotides are TGTGCCAGCAGCCAAGTGATGGGGCGATCCGGGGAGCTGTTTTTT. Translation: CASSQVMGRSGELFF.